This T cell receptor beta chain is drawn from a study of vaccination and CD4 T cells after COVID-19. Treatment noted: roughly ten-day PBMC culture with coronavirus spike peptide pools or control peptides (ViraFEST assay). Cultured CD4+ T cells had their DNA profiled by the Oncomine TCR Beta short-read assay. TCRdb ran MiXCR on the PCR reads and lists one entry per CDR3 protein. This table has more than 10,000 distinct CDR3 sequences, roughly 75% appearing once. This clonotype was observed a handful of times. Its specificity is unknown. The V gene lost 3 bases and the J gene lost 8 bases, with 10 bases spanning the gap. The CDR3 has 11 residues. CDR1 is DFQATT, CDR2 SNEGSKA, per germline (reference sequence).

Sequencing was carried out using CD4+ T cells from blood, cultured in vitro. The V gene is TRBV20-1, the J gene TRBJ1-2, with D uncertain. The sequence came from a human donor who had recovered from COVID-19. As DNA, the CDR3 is TGCAGTGCTAGCCCGACCACGGGCTACACCTTC. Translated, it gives CSASPTTGYTF.